This TCR beta chain was recovered during a study of T cells after yellow fever vaccination (dated by TCRdb to the late 2010s). Describing the broader study: The SMART-Seq v4 Ultra Low Input RNA kit was used to prepare libraries from fractions with low cell numbers. To follow T-cell clones before and after primary and booster YFV17D yellow fever vaccination, bulk TCR alpha and beta repertoires were sequenced over time. Two healthy male donors made up the cohort, one aged 18 to 29 years and the other aged 30 to 40 years. Blood samples were taken at several timepoints before and after primary and secondary immunization, and bulk PBMC replicates and cell subsets were isolated. Here is what the overall study found, with its caveats: The study included only a couple of donors, which limits how far the findings can be generalized. A small share of clonotypes occurred in both CD4 and CD8 compartments, likely arising from convergent recombination. The secondary T-cell response was weaker than the primary response but faster, peaking on day 5 instead of day 15. FACS-sorted repertoires could contain abundant contaminating clonotypes from the bulk population, so computational filtering was required. After the booster, most clones that had expanded after primary vaccination were detected again (around 96% of CD4 and under 90% of CD8), suggesting broad maintenance of memory.

Sample treatment or condition, as interpreted from the label and publication: live attenuated yellow fever vaccine strain. At each blood-draw timepoint, two biological replicates of bulk PBMCs were collected. PBMCs were isolated from peripheral blood using a standard Ficoll-Paque protocol. RNA was extracted with TriZol from bulk PBMCs, CD4 and CD8 fractions, and dextramer-positive and dextramer-negative fractions. TCR cDNA was synthesized by 5'RACE template switching, through which a universal primer site and unique molecular identifiers were introduced. Priming for cDNA synthesis came from both the TCR alpha and TCR beta constant segments. Libraries were amplified in two PCR steps, with sample barcodes and sequencing adapters added in the second step. Libraries were sequenced on Illumina HiSeq 2500 (2x100 bp) or NovaSeq (2x150 bp). Regarding the original processing steps: Reads were demultiplexed and collapsed into UMI consensus sequences with MIGEC, and V(D)J alignment was performed with MiXCR. Clonotypes responding to the vaccine were identified with edgeR on replicate PBMC samples, with the criteria of FDR below 0.01 and a log2 fold change above 5 up to day 15. Each bulk clonotype received a CD4 or CD8 identity based on whether the sequenced CD4 or CD8 repertoire contained that clonotype at higher abundance. The public reads were quality trimmed at Q25 with fastp and then assembled into clones with MiXCR by TCRdb, keeping productive beta chains. When rows share a CDR3 protein, they turn into one entry using the most common DNA and genes. Here the V and J calls rest on TCRdb's processing, not on the authors' analysis. The sample records 350,000 to 450,000 distinct CDR3 sequences, approximately 5.7% of which are singletons. The ten largest clonotypes hold 15% of the sample.

In this sample, this clonotype turned up many times. What this receptor recognizes is not known. No much larger clone exists at a distance of one base, and base qualities are not known. Here the sequenced sample was PBMCs, taken 5 days after the yellow fever booster vaccination. The source of this sequence is a man under 40 who received the YFV17D yellow fever vaccine.

The nucleotide sequence is given as TGTGCCAGCAGTTTTTCGGGTCACACAGATACGCAGTATTTT. Its translation is CASSFSGHTDTQYF. The chain is assembled from TRBV28 and TRBJ2-3; no D gene is confidently identified. CDR1 MDHEN and CDR2 SYDVKM were looked up in the germline V gene. Including cysteine and phenylalanine, the CDR3 has 14 amino acids. Solely the CDR3 DNA is kept, with 42 bases framed from the first base. V gives up 3 bases and J gives up 2 bases, and the segment between their germline ends measures 9 bases.